This T cell receptor (beta chain) was identified in a study of blood T cell repertoires in COVID-19. Study-wide background: COVID-19 samples from acute and convalescent phases originated in the United States, Italy and Spain. From T cells, B-cell-depleted T cells, or PBMCs came the material, which was cDNA or gDNA.

V shed 3 bases and J shed 5 bases, with 16 bases lying between them. Germline values: CDR1 LGHNA, CDR2 YNFKEQ. The CDR3 contains 15 residues. Authors' analysis steps: Reference gene primer amplification gave nucleated cell count estimates. TCRdb's copy holds only in-frame clones and misses some; the assay was immunoSEQ multiplex PCR. V, J and clone size were drawn from that table, and D and trimming were deduced from the DNA. The sample lists around 180,000 clones, around 88% seen once, with 4% to 5% in the top ten. This chain joins TRBV4-2 and TRBJ2-5, with D tentatively TRBD2 (7 bases). Sequenced sample: peripheral blood. The receptor's source is a woman aged 25 to 39 with acute or convalescent COVID-19. The CDR3 DNA reads TGTGCCAGCAGCCATTGGGGCGGGGGCGAGGAGACCCAGTACTTC. Translating it yields CASSHWGGGEETQYF.